Listed below are T cell receptor beta chains from one sample, sequenced in a study of beta chain features in type 1 diabetes. The method was immunoSEQ multiplex PCR; TCRdb's version includes in-frame clones alone and lacks a portion of them. The data hold about 270,000 clones, with roughly an eighth observed a single time. The sample taken for sequencing was naive CD4+ T cells from blood. These receptors were taken from a man between 25 and 39 years old with type 1 diabetes. The CDR3 runs from the conserved cysteine through the conserved F or W. A D gene is named only where the DNA matches it firmly. The size entry is marked missing in some rows and otherwise reads once, few, many or a size class.

d_gene: -
v_gene: TRBV7-9
j_gene: TRBJ2-3
abundance: -
CDR3aa: CASSLQRNTDTQYF
CDR3nt: TGTGCCAGCAGCTTGCAGCGGAACACAGATACGCAGTATTTT

d_gene: TRBD1
v_gene: TRBV30
j_gene: TRBJ2-1
abundance: -
CDR3aa: CAWSLQGYNEQFF
CDR3nt: TGTGCCTGGAGCTTACAGGGGTACAATGAGCAGTTCTTC

d_gene: -
v_gene: TRBV27
j_gene: TRBJ1-1
abundance: -
CDR3aa: CASSRPGGSSTEAFF
CDR3nt: TGTGCCAGCAGTCGACCGGGGGGATCTAGCACTGAAGCTTTCTTT

d_gene: -
v_gene: TRBV7-6
j_gene: TRBJ1-1
abundance: -
CDR3aa: CASSWRIGVDTEAFF
CDR3nt: TGTGCCAGCAGCTGGAGAATCGGGGTCGACACTGAAGCTTTCTTT

d_gene: TRBD1
v_gene: TRBV10-3
j_gene: TRBJ2-6
abundance: few
CDR3aa: CASHRGSGANVLTF
CDR3nt: TGTGCCTCCCACAGGGGCTCTGGGGCCAACGTCCTGACTTTC

d_gene: TRBD1
v_gene: TRBV9
j_gene: TRBJ2-2
abundance: -
CDR3aa: CASSSGQAYTGELFF
CDR3nt: TGTGCCAGCAGCTCAGGACAGGCCTACACCGGGGAGCTGTTTTTT

d_gene: -
v_gene: TRBV18
j_gene: TRBJ1-2
abundance: once
CDR3aa: CASSPPRANGEGYTF
CDR3nt: TGTGCCAGCTCACCACCCCGAGCCAACGGAGAAGGCTACACCTTC

d_gene: -
v_gene: TRBV15
j_gene: TRBJ1-1
abundance: few
CDR3aa: CATSSIQTNTEAFF
CDR3nt: TGTGCCACCAGCAGTATACAAACGAACACTGAAGCTTTCTTT

d_gene: -
v_gene: TRBV7-2
j_gene: TRBJ2-2
abundance: few
CDR3aa: CASSSTSGTGELFF
CDR3nt: TGTGCCAGCAGCTCAACTTCCGGCACCGGGGAGCTGTTTTTT

d_gene: TRBD2
v_gene: TRBV4-3
j_gene: TRBJ2-5
abundance: -
CDR3aa: CASSPGLAGALKETQYF
CDR3nt: TGCGCCAGCAGCCCGGGACTAGCGGGAGCGCTGAAAGAGACCCAGTACTTC

d_gene: -
v_gene: TRBV7-2
j_gene: TRBJ2-7
abundance: -
CDR3aa: CASSGGQALSYEQYF
CDR3nt: TGTGCCAGCTCCGGGGGGCAGGCCCTTTCCTACGAGCAGTACTTC